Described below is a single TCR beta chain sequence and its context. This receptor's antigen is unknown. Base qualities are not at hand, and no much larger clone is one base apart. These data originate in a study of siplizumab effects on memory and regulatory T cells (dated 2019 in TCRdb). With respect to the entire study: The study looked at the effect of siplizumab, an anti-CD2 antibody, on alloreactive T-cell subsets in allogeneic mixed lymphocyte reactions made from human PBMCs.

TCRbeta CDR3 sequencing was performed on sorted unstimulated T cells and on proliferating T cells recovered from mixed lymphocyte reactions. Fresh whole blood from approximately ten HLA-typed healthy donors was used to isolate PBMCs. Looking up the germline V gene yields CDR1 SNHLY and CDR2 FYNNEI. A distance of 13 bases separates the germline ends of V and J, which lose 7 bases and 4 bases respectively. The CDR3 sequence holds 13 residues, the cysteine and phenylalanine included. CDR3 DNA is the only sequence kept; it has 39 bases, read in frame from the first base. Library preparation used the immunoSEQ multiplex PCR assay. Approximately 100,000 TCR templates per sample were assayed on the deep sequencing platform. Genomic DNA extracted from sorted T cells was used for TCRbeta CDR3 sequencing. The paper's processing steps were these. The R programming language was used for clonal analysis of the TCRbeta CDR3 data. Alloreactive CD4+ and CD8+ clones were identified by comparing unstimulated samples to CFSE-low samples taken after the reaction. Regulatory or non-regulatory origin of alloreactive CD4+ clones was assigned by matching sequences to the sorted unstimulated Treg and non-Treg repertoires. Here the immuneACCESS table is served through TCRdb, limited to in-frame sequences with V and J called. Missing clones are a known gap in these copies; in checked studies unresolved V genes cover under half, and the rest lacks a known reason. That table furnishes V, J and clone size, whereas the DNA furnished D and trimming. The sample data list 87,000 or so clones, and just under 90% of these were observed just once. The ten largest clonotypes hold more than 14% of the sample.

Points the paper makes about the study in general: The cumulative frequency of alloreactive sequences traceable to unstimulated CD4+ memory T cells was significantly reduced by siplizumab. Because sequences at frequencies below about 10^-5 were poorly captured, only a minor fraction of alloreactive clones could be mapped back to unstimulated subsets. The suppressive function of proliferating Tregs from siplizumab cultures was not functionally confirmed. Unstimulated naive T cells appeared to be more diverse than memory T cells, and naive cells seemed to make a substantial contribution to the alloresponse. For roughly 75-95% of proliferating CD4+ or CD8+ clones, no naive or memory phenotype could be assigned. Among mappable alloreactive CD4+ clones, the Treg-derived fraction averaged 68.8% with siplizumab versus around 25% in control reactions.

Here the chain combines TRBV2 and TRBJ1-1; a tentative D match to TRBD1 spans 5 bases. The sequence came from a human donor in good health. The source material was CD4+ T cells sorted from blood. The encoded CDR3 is CASTGPVGTEAFF. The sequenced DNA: TGTGCCAGCACGGGACCCGTGGGCACTGAAGCTTTCTTT.